These 32 T cell receptor beta chains came from one sample sequenced in a study of Ad26.COV2.S vaccination and SARS-CoV-2 variants. Treatment denoted: about 20 received Ad26.COV2.S at low or high dose, single or two shots; about 5 received placebo; per-sample allocation not given. The investigators took samples on day 63 after the first vaccine or placebo injection. The method was immunoSEQ multiplex PCR; TCRdb's version includes in-frame clones alone and lacks a portion of them. The sample has about 410,000 clones, less than 90% seen once. Here the sequenced sample was peripheral blood, taken in a trial of Ad26.COV2.S vaccine versus placebo. All receptors derive from a person between 18 and 65 years old who received the Ad26.COV2.S COVID-19 vaccine or a placebo.

The chain combines TRBV3-1 (or the pseudogene TRBV3-2) with TRBJ2-7; D is undetermined. The CDR3 loop spans 13 amino acids. Germline V lookup: CDR1 LGHDT, CDR2 YNNKEL (reference sequence). V was cut by 3 bases and J by 3 bases, with 9 bases left in between. CDR3 loop: CASSHPHSYEQYF. The CDR3, as DNA: TGTGCCAGCAGCCATCCACACAGCTACGAGCAGTACTTC.

Note on this clone: Sequence at one end of the junction differs from germline and may be a read error. V and J are TRBV12-3 or TRBV12-4 and TRBJ1-2; 10 bases are shared with TRBD1. This CDR3 contains 11 residues. In DNA form, the CDR3 reads TGTGCCAGCAGTTTAGCCGGGACAGGGGACTTC. This encodes CASSLAGTGDF.

The chain has TRBV30 and TRBJ1-1; no firm D call. Trimming removed 2 bases from V and 1 base from J, with 8 bases in between. Per the germline V gene, CDR1 is GTSNPN and CDR2 is SVGIG (reference sequence). This CDR3 region has 13 residues. The CDR3 nucleotides are TGTGCCTGGAGTTTGAACCGGAACACTGAAGCTTTCTTT. This codes for CAWSLNRNTEAFF.

V and J are TRBV6-2 or TRBV6-3 and TRBJ1-5; tentative D call: TRBD1 (6 bases). The CDR3 is 14 residues long. V dropped 5 bases and J dropped 6 bases, with 14 bases sitting between them. Germline CDR1 MNHEY, CDR2 SVGEGT. Here the CDR3 reads CASSPRGGSQPQHF. The CDR3 DNA reads TGTGCCAGCAGTCCCCGAGGGGGGAGTCAGCCCCAGCATTTT.

The chain is built from TRBV5-4 and TRBJ2-1; possible D gene TRBD2, 6 bases. CDR1 is SGHNT, CDR2 YYREEE, per germline (reference sequence). V was shortened by 0 bases and J by 5 bases, with 9 bases between the two germline ends. The length of the CDR3 is 14 residues. CDR3 loop: CASSLGGGDNEQFF. CDR3 sequence (DNA): TGTGCCAGCAGCTTGGGAGGAGGGGACAATGAGCAGTTCTTC.

The chain recombines TRBV13 with TRBJ2-5, with 7 nucleotides matching TRBD2. Unmatched junction bases numbered 5, after V lost 5 bases and J lost 2 bases. This CDR3 is built from 14 residues. Looked up from germline, CDR1 is PRHDT and CDR2 is FYEKMQ (reference sequence). CDR3: CASSRHGGQETQYF. The CDR3 DNA reads TGTGCCAGCAGCCGCCACGGGGGGCAAGAGACCCAGTACTTC.

This chain connects TRBV2 to TRBJ1-1; D gene uncertain. The length of the CDR3 is 16 residues. Trimming pared 1 base from V and 3 bases from J, leaving 15 bases between. The V gene's germline CDR1 is SNHLY and CDR2 FYNNEI. The CDR3 loop reads CASSEDGLEGHTEAFF. In nucleotides, the CDR3 is TGTGCCAGCAGTGAAGACGGGTTGGAGGGTCACACTGAAGCTTTCTTT.

V usage is TRBV5-1 and J usage is TRBJ1-6; 12 nucleotides line up with TRBD1. Trimming took 4 bases from V and 2 from J; bases not matched to a gene: 7. Germline V lookup: CDR1 SGHRS, CDR2 YFSETQ. This CDR3 is built from 18 residues. The DNA of the CDR3 is TGCGCCAGCAGCCCCGGGACAGGGGGCGCGACCTATAATTCACCCCTCCACTTT. It is translated as CASSPGTGGATYNSPLHF.

This rearrangement joins TRBV7-9 to TRBJ2-7; the D gene could be TRBD1 or TRBD2 (5 bases each). The CDR3 spans 13 residues. From germline, CDR1 is SEHNR and CDR2 FQNEAQ (reference sequence). The V and J ends lost 1 base and 6 bases respectively, with 10 bases between them. This CDR3 reads CASSLGDGPEQYF. CDR3 bases: TGTGCCAGCAGCTTAGGGGACGGACCCGAGCAGTACTTC.

Comments on this clone: At the DNA level, this CDR3 is encoded by other sequences in the same sample as well. This chain joins TRBV7-2 and TRBJ2-7; TRBD1 is a possible D gene (6 bases). CDR3 length: 13 amino acids. The V gene lost 5 bases and the J gene lost 7 bases, with 15 bases spanning the gap. Germline CDR1 SGHTA, CDR2 FQGNSA. CDR3 nucleotides: TGTGCCAGCAGCCCGAGAGGGGGTTATGAGCAGTACTTC. The encoded protein is CASSPRGGYEQYF.

There are a few counts of this clone. The V call is TRBV4-1, the J call TRBJ2-2, with D tentatively TRBD2 (6 bases). This CDR3 spans 16 amino acids. In germline, CDR1 is MGHRA, CDR2 YSYEKL. V was cut by 0 bases and J by 3 bases, with 11 bases left in between. The CDR3 sequence is CASSQEAGRDTGELFF. In nucleotides, the CDR3 is TGCGCCAGCAGCCAAGAAGCGGGCAGGGACACCGGGGAGCTGTTTTTT.

The chain combines TRBV30 with TRBJ2-7; maybe TRBD1 (6 bases). CDR1 is GTSNPN, CDR2 SVGIG, per germline (reference sequence). The CDR3 has 13 amino acids. V lost 2 bases, J lost 0 bases, and 8 bases lay in between. The CDR3 is CAWSHRDSYEQYF. CDR3 nucleotides: TGTGCCTGGAGTCACAGGGACTCCTACGAGCAGTACTTC.

This chain links TRBV6-6 with TRBJ2-7, with 8 bases identical to TRBD2. CDR1 and CDR2 (germline): MNHNY, SVGAGI (reference sequence). The CDR3 spans 15 residues. Trimming cost V 0 bases and J 0 bases; bases outside gene matches: 1. DNA for the CDR3: TGTGCCAGCAGTTACTCACGGGGGGGCTCCTACGAGCAGTACTTC. This codes for CASSYSRGGSYEQYF.

This clone was counted once. The chain links TRBV21-1 to TRBJ1-1. TRBV21-1 is an annotated pseudogene. CDR3 length: 14 residues. DNA of the CDR3: TGTGCCAGCAGCCCGAGTGGGGTCTCCACTGAAGCTTTCTTT. Residues: CASSPSGVSTEAFF.

The chain carries TRBV5-1 and TRBJ2-7, with 8 bases lining up with TRBD2. The CDR3 covers 15 residues. The V gene end was trimmed by 2 bases and the J gene end by 0 bases; junction bases not matched to a gene: 4. From germline, CDR1 is SGHRS and CDR2 YFSETQ. Written as DNA, the CDR3 is TGCGCCAGCAGCTTACTAGCGGAAAGCTCCTACGAGCAGTACTTC. It translates to CASSLLAESSYEQYF.

The V call is TRBV4-3, the J call TRBJ2-3; 11 nucleotides align to TRBD2. The germline V gene has CDR1 LGHNA and CDR2 YSLEER. Germline trimming cut 4 bases from V and 7 bases from J; bases unmatched to any gene: 7. This CDR3 comprises 15 residues. CDR3 nucleotides: TGCGCCAGCAGCCCAGTAGCGGGGGGGCTTCATACGCAGTATTTT. Its protein product is CASSPVAGGLHTQYF.

V usage is TRBV6-5 and J usage is TRBJ1-2; weak D call: TRBD1 (6 bases). Germline V gene data show CDR1 as MNHEY and CDR2 as SVGAGI. The CDR3 covers 13 residues. V gave up 6 bases and J gave up 3 bases, with 11 bases separating them. The CDR3 DNA is TGTGCCAGCAGCCGGGAGGGGGACTATGGCTACACCTTC. Amino acid sequence: CASSREGDYGYTF.

This rearrangement joins TRBV12-3 or TRBV12-4 to TRBJ2-7; D gene ambiguous. The CDR3 loop spans 12 amino acids. V lost 2 bases and J lost 6, with 8 bases in between. CDR3 sequence reads: CASSLKGIEQYF. The CDR3 bases are TGTGCCAGCAGTTTAAAAGGGATCGAGCAGTACTTC.

This chain links TRBV4-2 with TRBJ2-7; 7 bases agree with TRBD1. V gave up 6 bases and J gave up 0 bases; unmatched junction bases: 8. This CDR3 has 15 residues. Germline assignment: CDR1 LGHNA and CDR2 YNFKEQ. The DNA for the CDR3 is TGTGCCAGCAGAAAAGGGGGACAGAGCTCCTACGAGCAGTACTTC. Translating it yields CASRKGGQSSYEQYF.

The V and J genes are TRBV7-2 and TRBJ2-3; TRBD2 matches 9 bases. The CDR3 covers 15 residues. Germline V lookup: CDR1 SGHTA, CDR2 FQGNSA. The junction had 9 bases not matched to a gene; V was cut back by 5 bases and J by 6 bases. The CDR3, as DNA: TGTGCCAGCAGCCTCAGGGCTAGCGGGGCGGATACGCAGTATTTT. This sequence encodes CASSLRASGADTQYF.

The rearrangement uses TRBV27 and TRBJ2-2; a possible D gene is TRBD2 (6 bases). The CDR3 totals 14 residues. CDR1 and CDR2 from the germline V gene are MNHEY and SMNVEV (reference sequence). V gave up 4 bases and J gave up 8 bases, with 14 bases separating them. For the CDR3, the DNA is TGTGCCAGCAGTTCCCCAGGGCGGGGAGGGGAGCTGTTTTTT. The encoded protein is CASSSPGRGGELFF.

This chain uses TRBV19 with TRBJ1-2; 9 bases are shared with TRBD1. V lost 5 bases and J lost 4; bases outside the gene matches: 5. The CDR3 sequence is 14 residues long. In germline, CDR1 is LNHDA, CDR2 SQIVND (reference sequence). The chain's CDR3 is CASSSGTGSYGYTF. CDR3 sequence (DNA): TGTGCCAGTAGTTCCGGGACAGGGAGCTATGGCTACACCTTC.

In DNA, the CDR3 is TGTGCCAGCAGCTTAGAGGTTTCTAGCTATAATTCACCCCTCCACTTT. Residues: CASSLEVSSYNSPLHF. The genes are TRBV7-6 and TRBJ1-6; D unresolved. CDR1 and CDR2 from the germline V gene are SGHVS and FNYEAQ. The CDR3 length is 16 residues. V lost 1 base and J lost 3, with 10 bases in between. The whole variable domain, remainder taken from reference TRBV7-6 and TRBJ1-6, is GAGVSQSPRYKVTKRGQDVALRCDPISGHVSLYWYRQALGQGPEFLTYFNYEAQQDKSGLPNDRFSAERPEGSISTLTIQRTEQRDSAMYRCASSLEVSSYNSPLHFGNGTRLTVT.

The table lists this clone with a count of one. The chain carries TRBV2 and TRBJ1-6, with TRBD1 matching 9 bases. J gave up 9 bases and V 6 bases, and 9 bases lay outside the gene matches. CDR1 and CDR2 from the germline V gene are SNHLY and FYNNEI. The length of the CDR3 is 15 residues. The DNA of the CDR3 is TGTGCCAGCAGAGAGAACAGGGGGCGAGTTTCACCCCTCCACTTT. It codes for CASRENRGRVSPLHF.

The J gene is TRBJ1-1, the V gene TRBV7-2; 8 bases align to TRBD1. There are 15 residues in the CDR3. CDR1 and CDR2 (germline): SGHTA, FQGNSA. V shed 5 bases and J 1 base; nucleotides not matched to a gene: 6. CDR3: CASSTQGAWNTEAFF. As DNA, the CDR3 is TGTGCCAGCAGCACGCAGGGGGCTTGGAACACTGAAGCTTTCTTT.

The gene calls are TRBV7-2 and TRBJ2-3; 13 bases map to TRBD2. Germline loops: CDR1 SGHTA, CDR2 FQGNSA. This CDR3 is built from 16 residues. V trimming: 4 bases; J trimming: 2 bases; junction bases outside the gene matches: 3. The CDR3 here is CASSWGLAGNTDTQYF. DNA of the CDR3: TGTGCCAGCAGCTGGGGACTAGCGGGGAACACAGATACGCAGTATTTT.

Written as DNA, the CDR3 is TGTGCCAGCAGCTCACACTCCCCTAGTTGGGAGACCCAGTACTTC. Translation: CASSSHSPSWETQYF. V gene TRBV7-2 combines with J gene TRBJ2-5, with D unclear. V was pared by 4 bases and J by 5 bases, with 17 bases between. Germline V lookup: CDR1 SGHTA, CDR2 FQGNSA. This CDR3 has 15 amino acids. The whole variable domain, remainder taken from reference TRBV7-2 and TRBJ2-5, is GAGVSQSPSNKVTEKGKDVELRCDPISGHTALYWYRQSLGQGLEFLIYFQGNSAPDKSGLPSDRFSAERTGGSVSTLTIQRTQQEDSAVYLCASSSHSPSWETQYFGPGTRLLVL.

The chain carries TRBV11-3 and TRBJ2-3; the D gene could be TRBD1 or TRBD2 (6 bases each). Germline V lookup: CDR1 SGHNT, CDR2 YENEEA. V was clipped by 3 bases and J by 5 bases, with 15 bases between them. CDR3 length equals 15 residues. The CDR3 sequence is CASSFGSGEVDTQYF. The CDR3 bases are TGTGCCAGCAGCTTTGGGTCAGGGGAGGTAGATACGCAGTATTTT.

This clone was seen a single time. The genes are TRBV7-2 and TRBJ2-7; 8 nucleotides match TRBD2. V lost 6 bases to trimming and J lost 6 bases; unmatched junction nucleotides: 13. Germline V gene lookup returns CDR1 SGHTA and CDR2 FQGNSA. This CDR3 contains 15 residues. The CDR3 sequence is CASSPSTSGSGEQYF. Written as DNA, the CDR3 is TGTGCCAGCAGTCCCTCCACTAGCGGCAGCGGCGAGCAGTACTTC.

On this clone: This may arise from a read error, as a much more abundant clone is one base away. The chain recombines TRBV12-3 or TRBV12-4 with TRBJ2-7, with no clear D. The CDR3 sequence is 12 residues long. Deletions cut 5 bases from V and 3 bases from J, with 8 bases between. CDR3: CASSPSYYEQYF. CDR3 nucleotides: TGTGCCAGCAGTCCATCATACTACGAGCAGTACTTC.

CDR3 nucleotides: TGTGCCAGCAGCGCCCGGACAGGGGGGGGAAACACCATATATTTT. It yields the protein CASSARTGGGNTIYF. The V gene is TRBV7-2, the J gene TRBJ1-3; 10 nucleotides match TRBD1. This CDR3 comprises 15 residues. Germline trimming cut 5 bases from V and 4 bases from J; bases unmatched to any gene: 5. The V gene's germline CDR1 is SGHTA and CDR2 FQGNSA.

V usage is TRBV6-5 and J usage is TRBJ2-1; D remains ambiguous. From germline, CDR1 is MNHEY and CDR2 SVGAGI. This CDR3 has 14 residues. V gave up 4 bases and J gave up 8 bases, with 15 bases separating them. This CDR3 is CASSSPRARDEQFF. DNA for the CDR3: TGTGCCAGCAGTTCCCCCCGAGCTCGGGATGAGCAGTTCTTC.